This TCR beta chain comes out of a study of T cell changes during pregnancy in multiple sclerosis (dated by TCRdb to the late 2010s). Describing the broader study: The study looked at changes in the T cell repertoire across pregnancy in women with multiple sclerosis.

The library relied on the immunoSEQ multiplex PCR assay. TCRdb provides this immuneACCESS table in a form limited to in-frame rearrangements. Some clones are lacking; in checked studies, under half of them reflect an unresolved V gene, and why the rest are absent is not known. The sample includes roughly 56,000 clones, with 88% observed a single time. The ten most abundant clones make up over 1.5% of the sample. The CDR3 numbers 13 residues from cysteine through phenylalanine. Here the CDR3 DNA is all that survives: 39 bases in frame from base 1. At the junction V is shortened by 0 bases and J by 4 bases, with 8 bases in between. Reading the germline V gene gives CDR1 SGHDT and CDR2 YYEEEE. On this clone itself: Its antigen is still unknown. Base qualities are not provided; no much larger clone lies one nucleotide away.

The receptor was derived from a female donor with multiple sclerosis, enrolled in a pregnancy study. Sequences were derived from peripheral blood, sampled in the first trimester of pregnancy. The rearranged segments are TRBV5-6 and TRBJ2-7, and perhaps TRBD1 as D gene, on 6 matching bases. The sequenced DNA is TGTGCCAGCAGCTTGGGACAGGATTACGAGCAGTACTTC. The translation is CASSLGQDYEQYF.